This is a list of T cell receptor beta chains from one sample in a study of control samples from healthy donors and cancer patients. Clones were sequenced by immunoSEQ multiplex PCR, and TCRdb holds only the in-frame ones, with some missing. The sample lists about 74,000 clones, 70% to 90% occurring once. The sequenced sample was blood. The receptor source for this set is a woman in her 50s in good health. The CDR3 runs from the conserved cysteine through the conserved F or W. Fields, in order: D gene, clone size, V gene, J gene, CDR3 DNA, CDR3 protein. The D gene is left open where the match is weak. Expanded clones are given a class, and other clones once, few, many or no size at all.

>.|.|TRBV11-3|TRBJ2-3
TGTGCCAGCAGCCCGGACTACCCCACAGATACGCAGTATTTT
CASSPDYPTDTQYF
>.|.|TRBV30|TRBJ2-2
TGTGCCTGGAGTGTAGGCAGGGTGTCTAACACCGGGGAGCTGTTTTTT
CAWSVGRVSNTGELFF
>.|few|TRBV9|TRBJ1-6
TGTGCCAGCAGCGTAGACTTAAGTTCACCCCTCCACTTT
CASSVDLSSPLHF
>TRBD2|once|TRBV19|TRBJ2-1
TGTGCCAGTCGTAGGGGTAGCGGGGGGAAATACAATGAGCAGTTCTTC
CASRRGSGGKYNEQFF
>TRBD2|.|TRBV6-2/TRBV6-3|TRBJ2-4
TGTGCCAGCACCCCGGGGCGGGGGGATGGCAAAAACATTCAGTACTTC
CASTPGRGDGKNIQYF
>TRBD1|.|TRBV5-1|TRBJ1-2
TGCGCCAGCAGCCCAGGGCTAGGGGGCGTAAGTGGCTACACCTTC
CASSPGLGGVSGYTF
>.|.|TRBV7-2|TRBJ2-7
TGTGCCAGCACTTACCACCCTTTCTACGAGCAGTACTTC
CASTYHPFYEQYF
>TRBD1|.|TRBV7-9|TRBJ1-4
TGTGCCAGCAGTAGGGACAGGGACTATGAAAAACTGTTTTTT
CASSRDRDYEKLFF
>TRBD1|.|TRBV9|TRBJ1-6
TGTGCCAGCAGCGCCACAGGGGAGGCTTCACCCCTCCACTTT
CASSATGEASPLHF
>TRBD2|.|TRBV5-1|TRBJ2-3
TGCGCCAGCAGCAGGGGAGGGGTTAGGGATACGCAGTATTTT
CASSRGGVRDTQYF
>.|.|TRBV6-5|TRBJ1-6
TGTGCCAGCAGGCTCCAGGGGCTTGATTCACCCCTCCACTTT
CASRLQGLDSPLHF
>TRBD1|once|TRBV6-5|TRBJ1-1
TGTGCCAGCAGCTCCCAGGGGGCGGCTGAAGCTTTCTTT
CASSSQGAAEAFF
>TRBD2|.|TRBV24-1|TRBJ2-3
TGTGCCACCAGTGACCCGACTAGCGGGGGCACAGATACGCAGTATTTT
CATSDPTSGGTDTQYF
>TRBD2|.|TRBV3-1/TRBV3-2|TRBJ2-3
TGTGCCAGCAGCCAAGACCGGACTAGCTCTTATCGGGTTACGCAGTATTTT
CASSQDRTSSYRVTQYF
>.|.|TRBV5-8|TRBJ1-2
TGTGCCAGCAGCTTGGCCGGGACACTTTTCGGGTATGGCTACACCTTC
CASSLAGTLFGYGYTF
>.|.|TRBV6-5|TRBJ1-3
TGTGCCAGCAGGGTTTCAGGGGTAGGAAACACCATATATTTT
CASRVSGVGNTIYF
>.|once|TRBV7-2|TRBJ2-7
TGTGCCAGCAGCTCTACTCCGGGACTCAACGAGCAGTACTTC
CASSSTPGLNEQYF